Below, one T cell receptor beta chain is given with its context. Profiled with immunoSEQ multiplex PCR; TCRdb holds only in-frame clones, not every one. The data hold about 14,000 clones, with just over 35% observed a single time. Each mixed lymphocyte reaction held roughly 200,000 CFSE-labeled responders and roughly 200,000 irradiated violet-dye-labeled stimulators. CD3+CD4+ and CD3+CD8+ responders that were proliferating and CFSE-low were sorted post-reaction. These data are taken from a study of graft-versus-host responses after intestinal transplantation. Study observations and caveats: Some patients had graft-donor T cell macrochimerism, and their allografts showed high graft-versus-host to host-versus-graft clonal ratios.

Germline V gives CDR1 SEHNR, CDR2 FQNEAQ (reference sequence). The trim removed 3 bases at V and 8 bases at J, leaving 9 bases unmatched. The CDR3 length is 15 residues. V and J are TRBV7-9 and TRBJ2-1; 8 bases agree with TRBD2. This TCR was recovered from a human patient who received an intestinal transplant. The source material was alloreactive CD8+ T cells from a mixed lymphocyte reaction culture, sampled before intestinal transplant. Subset noted: CFSE-low proliferating T cells sorted from roughly six-day pre-transplant mixed lymphocyte reaction (GvH or HvG direction). The CDR3 coding sequence is TGTGCCAGCAGCTTCTCGGGACTAGTTGCGGATGAGCAGTTCTTC. Translation: CASSFSGLVADEQFF. Complete variable domain (other parts from reference TRBV7-9 and TRBJ2-1): DTGVSQNPRHKITKRGQNVTFRCDPISEHNRLYWYRQTLGQGPEFLTYFQNEAQLEKSRLLSDRFSAERPKGSFSTLEIQRTEQGDSAMYLCASSFSGLVADEQFFGPGTRLTVL.